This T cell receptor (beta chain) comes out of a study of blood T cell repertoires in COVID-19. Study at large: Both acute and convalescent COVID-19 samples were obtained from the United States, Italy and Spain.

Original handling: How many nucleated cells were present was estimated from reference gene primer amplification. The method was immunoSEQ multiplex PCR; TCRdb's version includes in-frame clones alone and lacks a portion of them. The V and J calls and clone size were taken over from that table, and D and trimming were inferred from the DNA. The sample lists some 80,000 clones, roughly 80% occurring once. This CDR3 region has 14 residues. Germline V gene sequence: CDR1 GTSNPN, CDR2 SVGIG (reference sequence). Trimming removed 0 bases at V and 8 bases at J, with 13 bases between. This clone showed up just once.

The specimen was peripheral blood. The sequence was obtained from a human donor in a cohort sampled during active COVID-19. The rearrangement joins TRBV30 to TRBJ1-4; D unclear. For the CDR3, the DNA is TGTGCCTGGAGTGTATTAGGGAGTGGGGAAAAACTGTTTTTT. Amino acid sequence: CAWSVLGSGEKLFF.